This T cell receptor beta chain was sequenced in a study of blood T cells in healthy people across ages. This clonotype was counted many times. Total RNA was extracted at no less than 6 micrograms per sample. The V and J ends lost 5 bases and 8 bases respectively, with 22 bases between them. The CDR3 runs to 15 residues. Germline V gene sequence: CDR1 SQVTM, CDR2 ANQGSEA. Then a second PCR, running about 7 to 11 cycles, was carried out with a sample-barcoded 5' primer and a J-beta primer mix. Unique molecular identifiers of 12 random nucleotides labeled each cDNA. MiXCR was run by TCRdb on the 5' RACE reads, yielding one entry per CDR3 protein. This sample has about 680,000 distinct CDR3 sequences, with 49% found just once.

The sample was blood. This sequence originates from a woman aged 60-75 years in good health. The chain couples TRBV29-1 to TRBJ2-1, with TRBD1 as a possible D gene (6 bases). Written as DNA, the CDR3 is TGCAGCGTTCTGAAGTTCGACAGGAAGTACGATGAGCAGTTCTTC. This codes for CSVLKFDRKYDEQFF.